Included here is one T cell receptor beta chain sequence, with context. Compared with germline, one end of the junction differs, possibly owing to a read error. The record originates from a study of blood T cell repertoires in COVID-19. Overall study: Samples of COVID-19 (acute and convalescent) were obtained from the United States, Italy and Spain.

Under the authors' procedure: Using reference gene primer amplification, nucleated cell counts were estimated. Sequenced by immunoSEQ multiplex PCR; TCRdb stores in-frame clones only, minus some. V, J and clone size were drawn from that table, and D and trimming were deduced from the DNA. Here the sample spans 210,000 or so clones, about 85% being singletons. The CDR3 totals 18 residues. Germline V lookup: CDR1 MGHRA, CDR2 YSYEKL. This chain links TRBV4-1 with TRBJ2-3, with TRBD2 matching 10 bases. What was sequenced was peripheral blood. The source is a woman older than 75 with active or convalescent COVID-19. CDR3 in amino acids: CASSQVLRASGSKDTQYF. The CDR3, as DNA: TGCGCCAGCAGCCAAGTACTCCGGGCTAGCGGGAGCAAAGATACGCAGTATTTT.